This entry features one T cell receptor beta chain sequence. This sample was taken from a study of blood T cell repertoires in COVID-19. Study details: Researchers got acute and convalescent COVID-19 samples from the United States, Italy and Spain. T cells, B-cell-depleted T cells, or PBMCs provided the cDNA or gDNA that served as material.

Per the original data handling: For nucleated cells, counts were estimated from reference gene primer amplification. The repertoire was sequenced with immunoSEQ multiplex PCR; TCRdb's copy has only in-frame clones and lacks some. The V and J calls and clone size come from that table; D and trimming were worked out from the DNA. The data hold approximately 240,000 clones, with 83% observed a single time. V was shortened by 5 bases and J by 7 bases, with 12 bases between the two germline ends. Germline-derived CDR1 and CDR2 are SGHAT and FQNNGV. The CDR3 consists of 13 residues. Sequencing was carried out using peripheral blood. The receptor comes from a human donor in a cohort sampled during active COVID-19. This chain links TRBV11-2 with TRBJ2-1; D gene unclear. For the CDR3, the DNA is TGTGCCAGCAGCCCTGGAGTGAAGAATGAGCAGTTCTTC. Translation: CASSPGVKNEQFF.